Presented here are 12 T cell receptor beta chains from one specimen sequenced in a study of blood T cells in healthy people across ages. Next came a second PCR, run for 7 to 11 cycles, which used a sample-barcoded 5' primer along with a J-beta primer mix. MiXCR, run by TCRdb on the 5' RACE reads, gives a single entry per CDR3 protein. This sample yields about 1.8 million distinct CDR3 sequences, of which less than 50% are seen a single time; over 2% belongs to the top ten. The sample was blood. These receptors were collected from a woman in her thirties or forties in good health.

This clonotype has only a few counts. J is TRBJ2-1 and V is TRBV9; 7 bases agree with TRBD1. The CDR3 length is 15 residues. Unmatched junction bases numbered 4, after V lost 0 bases and J lost 4 bases. Germline V gene data show CDR1 as SGDLS and CDR2 as YYNGEE. The CDR3 region has the DNA TGTGCCAGCAGCGTAGACTTGGACAGGTACAATGAGCAGTTCTTC. Amino acids: CASSVDLDRYNEQFF. The whole variable domain, remainder taken from reference TRBV9 and TRBJ2-1, is DSGVTQTPKHLITATGQRVTLRCSPRSGDLSVYWYQQSLDQGLQFLIQYYNGEERAKGNILERFSAQQFPDLHSELNLSSLELGDSALYFCASSVDLDRYNEQFFGPGTRLTVL.

The V call is TRBV7-6, the J call TRBJ2-5; D is undetermined. Per the germline V gene, CDR1 is SGHVS and CDR2 is FNYEAQ. This CDR3 spans 13 amino acids. The ends were cut back, 6 bases at V and 5 bases at J, with 13 bases in the middle. CDR3 bases: TGTGCCAGCAGTCGGGCCCCCGCGGAGACCCAGTACTTC. The encoded protein is CASSRAPAETQYF.

The chain links TRBV18 to TRBJ2-3; TRBD1 aligns across 9 bases. After removal of 3 bases from V and 4 bases from J, the junction contained 8 bases not matched to a gene. The germline V gene has CDR1 KGHSH and CDR2 LQKENI. The CDR3 has 16 amino acids. CDR3 amino acids: CASSPGQGNAADTQYF. The CDR3 DNA reads as TGTGCCAGCTCACCGGGACAGGGAAATGCTGCAGATACGCAGTATTTT. Drawing the rest from reference TRBV18 and TRBJ2-3, the complete variable domain is NAGVMQNPRHLVRRRGQEARLRCSPMKGHSHVYWYRQLPEEGLKFMVYLQKENIIDESGMPKERFSAEFPKEGPSILRIQQVVRGDSAAYFCASSPGQGNAADTQYFGPGTRLTVL.

This chain connects TRBV12-3 or TRBV12-4 to TRBJ2-5, with D perhaps matching TRBD1 (6 bases). The CDR3 spans 15 residues. Deletions cut 6 bases from V and 2 bases from J, with 16 bases between. Written as DNA, the CDR3 is TGTGCCAGCAGCGACTATGGGACAAAGCAAGAGACCCAGTACTTC. It yields the protein CASSDYGTKQETQYF.

The chain has TRBV20-1 and TRBJ1-1; weak D call: TRBD1 (5 bases). In germline, CDR1 is DFQATT, CDR2 SNEGSKA (reference sequence). Deletions cut 6 bases from V and 3 bases from J, with 20 bases between. The CDR3 runs to 15 residues. CDR3 DNA sequence: TGCAGTGCGTCCGGCACTCTAGGGGAGTACACTGAAGCTTTCTTT. Translation gives CSASGTLGEYTEAFF.

This clonotype was seen a few times. The genes are TRBV20-1 and TRBJ1-5; the match to TRBD1 covers 7 bases. The CDR3 contains 12 residues. The ends lost 5 bases at V and 4 bases at J; junction bases unmatched: 2. Germline-derived CDR1 and CDR2 are DFQATT and SNEGSKA (reference sequence). CDR3 bases: TGCAGTGCTGAACAGGGGAATCAGCCCCAGCATTTT. Translation: CSAEQGNQPQHF.

The gene calls are TRBV5-1 and TRBJ1-1, with D uncertain. The CDR3 has 14 residues. V was pared by 1 base and J by 0 bases, with 7 bases between. Per germline, CDR1 SGHRS and CDR2 YFSETQ. The CDR3 sequence is CASSLKGMNTEAFF. Here the CDR3 DNA reads TGCGCCAGCAGCTTGAAGGGTATGAACACTGAAGCTTTCTTT.

The J gene is TRBJ2-5, the V gene TRBV20-1; D ambiguous. Germline CDR1 DFQATT, CDR2 SNEGSKA (reference sequence). This CDR3 has 10 residues. V was pared by 5 bases and J by 4 bases, with 5 bases between. In DNA, the CDR3 is TGCAGTGCTGGTCTAGAGACCCAGTACTTC. This codes for CSAGLETQYF.

The V gene is TRBV7-3, the J gene TRBJ2-3, with 8 bases fitting TRBD2. The J segment lost 4 bases and the V segment lost 1 base, leaving 7 bases of the junction unmatched. Per germline, CDR1 SGHTA and CDR2 FQGTGA. This CDR3 spans 16 amino acids. The CDR3, as DNA: TGTGCCAGCAGCTTAAGCCTCGGGGGGGGCCCAGATACGCAGTATTTT. Protein product: CASSLSLGGGPDTQYF.

This chain links TRBV5-5 with TRBJ1-1, with 9 bases aligning to TRBD1. V dropped 3 bases and J dropped 10; count of bases not matched to a gene: 10. This CDR3 is 14 amino acids long. Germline V gene lookup returns CDR1 SGHKS and CDR2 YYEKEE (reference sequence). CDR3: CASSSLPGQGRAFF. CDR3 bases: TGTGCCAGCAGCTCACTCCCGGGACAGGGACGAGCTTTCTTT.

This clonotype was seen a handful of times. The chain couples TRBV9 to TRBJ2-5; D unresolved. Trimming removed 1 base from V and 2 bases from J, with 9 bases in between. The V gene's germline CDR1 is SGDLS and CDR2 YYNGEE. The CDR3 runs to 14 residues. The CDR3 nucleotides are TGTGCCAGCAGCGTACAGGACGGACAAGAGACCCAGTACTTC. Translating gives CASSVQDGQETQYF.

CDR3 bases: TGTGCCAGCAGTTTCGAGGGTCTCAACGAGCAGTACTTC. Translation gives CASSFEGLNEQYF. The chain carries TRBV28 and TRBJ2-7; D perhaps matches TRBD2 (5 bases). V lost 3 bases and J lost 5, with 11 bases in between. Germline loops: CDR1 MDHEN, CDR2 SYDVKM. This CDR3 spans 13 amino acids.